The following is a TCR beta chain sequence with its context. The antigen remains unidentified. The assay was immunoSEQ multiplex PCR, and TCRdb's table has in-frame clones only and misses some. The sample consists of over 50,000 clones, 90% to 95% of them appearing once. This sample stems from a study of OX40 agonist ivuxolimab in advanced cancers. The V and J ends lost 5 bases and 4 bases, in that order; junction bases with no gene match: 10. Germline assignment: CDR1 MNHEY and CDR2 SMNVEV (reference sequence). The CDR3 is made up of 15 amino acids. Study-wide points: At doses 0.1 to 3.0 mg/kg, CD4+ and CD8+ clones expanded.

This TCR was sampled from an adult with an advanced solid tumor such as melanoma, head and neck, liver or kidney cancer. Sequences were derived from CD4+ or CD8+ T cells sorted from blood, sampled in a trial of the OX40 agonist ivuxolimab. The rearrangement joins TRBV27 to TRBJ1-2; 7 nucleotides match TRBD1. This CDR3 is CASSHKFGTAYGYTF. Here the CDR3 DNA reads TGTGCCAGCAGTCATAAGTTCGGGACAGCCTATGGCTACACCTTC.